This T cell receptor (beta chain) was sequenced for a study of T-cell memory formation after mild COVID-19. In regard to this clonotype: What it binds is unknown.

Study-wide results and caveats: Most CD4+ clones that shrank were in CM and EM, while CD8+ ones turned up in EMRA.

TCRdb processed the 5' RACE reads anew with MiXCR; each CDR3 protein has one entry. The sample has about 190,000 distinct CDR3 sequences; about a fifth are singletons. Germline V lookup: CDR1 LGHNA, CDR2 YSLEER. V lost 3 bases and J lost 6; bases outside the gene matches: 11. The CDR3 has 16 amino acids. The clonotype was recovered from an adult woman who had mild COVID-19 (a few samples of this study predate the infection). Cell type and time point are not known. The rearrangement links TRBV4-3 to TRBJ1-2; 9 bases agree with TRBD1. Sequencing input: PBMCs or a T cell subset sorted from them (not recorded which). Here the CDR3 reads CASSHAGTGSFDGYTF. The CDR3, as DNA: TGCGCCAGCAGCCACGCCGGGACAGGGAGTTTCGATGGCTACACCTTC.